This T cell receptor beta chain was identified in a study of shared clonotypes between healthy human individuals. Trimming shortened V by 5 bases and J by 2 bases, and 19 bases separated the two germline ends. Germline V gene sequence: CDR1 MDHEN, CDR2 SYDVKM. The CDR3 is 16 residues long. Only in-frame clones appear in the TCRdb table, and some are missing; sequencing was by immunoSEQ multiplex PCR. The sample lists roughly 2,500,000 clones, roughly 93% occurring once. J is TRBJ2-7 and V is TRBV28, with D perhaps TRBD2 (5 bases). The origin of this receptor is a man aged 18 to 30 in good health. Some clones in this sample may be carry-over from other donors' samples. The sequenced sample was naive CD4+ T cells from PBMCs. The subset is: CD45RA+ positively selected. CDR3 protein: CASSVPRTGIAYEQYF. For the CDR3, the DNA is TGTGCCAGCAGTGTTCCGCGAACCGGGATCGCCTACGAGCAGTACTTC.